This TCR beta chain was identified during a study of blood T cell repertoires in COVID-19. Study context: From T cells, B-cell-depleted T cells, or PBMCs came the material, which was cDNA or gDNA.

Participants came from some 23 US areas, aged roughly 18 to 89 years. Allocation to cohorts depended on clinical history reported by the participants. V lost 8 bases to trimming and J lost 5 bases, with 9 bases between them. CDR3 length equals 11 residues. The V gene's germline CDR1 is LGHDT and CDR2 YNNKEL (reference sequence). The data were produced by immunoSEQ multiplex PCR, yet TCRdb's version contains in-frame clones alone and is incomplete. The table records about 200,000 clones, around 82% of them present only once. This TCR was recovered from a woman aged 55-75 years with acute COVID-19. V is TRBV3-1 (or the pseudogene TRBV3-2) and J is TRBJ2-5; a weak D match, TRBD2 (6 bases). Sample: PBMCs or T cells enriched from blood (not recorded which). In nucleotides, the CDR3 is TGTGCCAGCGGTACTAGCGAGACCCAGTACTTC. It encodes CASGTSETQYF.